Reported below is one TCR beta chain. Random-hexamer reverse transcription was applied to roughly 0.5 to 1 ug RNA. It was immunoSEQ multiplex PCR that amplified TCR beta CDR3 across 54 Vbeta and 13 Jbeta. TCRdb fed the immunoSEQ multiplex PCR reads into MiXCR, producing one record per CDR3 protein. This table has about 250,000 distinct CDR3 sequences, around 95% appearing once. CDR3 length: 14 residues. Germline V lookup: CDR1 MNHNY, CDR2 SVGAGI (reference sequence). Trimming removed 4 bases at V and 6 bases at J, with 16 bases between. These data come from a study of CD8 T cells in Susac syndrome. High-throughput TCR beta sequencing covered peripheral CD8+ and CD4+ T cells. Patients with stable or active relapsing-remitting disease, all of them treatment-naive, made up the multiple sclerosis controls. In contrast to the negatively isolated CD8+ and CD4+ T cells, TEMRA cells were FACS-enriched.

Sequenced input: CD4+ T cells from PBMCs. The sequence was obtained from a human donor with multiple sclerosis. The rearrangement uses TRBV6-6 and TRBJ2-7; D might be TRBD1 (5 bases). The CDR3 spells CASSSGQGGSEQYF. The CDR3 bases are TGTGCCAGCAGTTCCGGGCAGGGCGGTAGCGAGCAGTACTTC.